A single sample is the source of the 9 T cell receptor beta chains below, sequenced in a study of graft-versus-host responses after intestinal transplantation. Sequenced by immunoSEQ multiplex PCR; TCRdb stores in-frame clones only, minus some. Of 77,000 or so clones in the sample, about 92% were seen once. The sequencing here drew on PBMCs, taken 98 days after intestinal transplantation. The receptors come from a human patient who received an intestinal transplant, so some T cells may come from the graft donor.

This rearrangement joins TRBV27 to TRBJ2-2, with a possible D match to TRBD1 (5 bases). V was clipped by 0 bases and J by 7 bases, with 15 bases between them. There are 16 residues in the CDR3. Germline V gives CDR1 MNHEY, CDR2 SMNVEV (reference sequence). CDR3 region: CASSLSAGIPGGELFF. The CDR3 nucleotides are TGTGCCAGCAGTTTATCAGCAGGGATCCCGGGCGGGGAGCTGTTTTTT.

The gene calls are TRBV27 and TRBJ1-1; D perhaps matches TRBD1 (5 bases). V lost 4 bases and J lost 7, with 7 bases in between. CDR1 and CDR2 from the germline V gene are MNHEY and SMNVEV (reference sequence). The CDR3 totals 11 residues. For the CDR3, the DNA is TGTGCCAGCAGTTCAGGGTATGAAGCTTTCTTT. Translating gives CASSSGYEAFF.

This clone occurred a few times. The rearrangement links TRBV2 to TRBJ2-7, with D perhaps TRBD2 (8 bases). CDR1 is SNHLY and CDR2 is FYNNEI in the germline V gene. V was clipped by 8 bases and J by 3 bases, with 23 bases between them. The CDR3 loop spans 16 amino acids. The CDR3 nucleotides are TGTGCCAGCCAGAGAGGGGGCGGTCTAGCGGGCTACGAGCAGTACTTC. Its translation is CASQRGGGLAGYEQYF.

The chain carries TRBV15 and TRBJ2-7; weak D call: TRBD1 (5 bases). The CDR3 length is 15 residues. The V gene lost 2 bases and the J gene lost 2 bases, with 13 bases spanning the gap. Germline lookup yields CDR1 LNHNV and CDR2 YYDKDF (reference sequence). The CDR3: CATSRMTELAYEQYF. The CDR3 DNA reads as TGTGCCACCAGCAGAATGACAGAGCTAGCCTACGAGCAGTACTTC.

This clone was counted once. This chain uses TRBV18 with TRBJ2-2; D possibly corresponds to TRBD2 (5 bases). The germline gives CDR1 KGHSH, CDR2 LQKENI. Trimming took 0 bases from V and 13 from J, leaving 24 bases between them. This CDR3 spans 17 amino acids. The CDR3 nucleotides are TGTGCCAGCTCACCACCGAGACGGGATACAGAACTAATAGGGCTGTTTTTT. Protein sequence: CASSPPRRDTELIGLFF.

V and J are TRBV4-1 and TRBJ1-5; no firm D call. V was pared by 0 bases and J by 9 bases, with 9 bases between. This CDR3 has 13 amino acids. CDR1 is MGHRA, CDR2 YSYEKL, per germline. The CDR3 here is CASSQEGMGPQHF. CDR3 nucleotide sequence: TGCGCCAGCAGCCAAGAGGGAATGGGGCCCCAGCATTTT.

This rearrangement joins TRBV5-6 to TRBJ1-2, with TRBD1 matching over 7 bases. The CDR3 is made up of 17 amino acids. In germline, CDR1 is SGHDT, CDR2 YYEEEE. V dropped 2 bases and J dropped 4; count of bases not matched to a gene: 14. CDR3 nucleotides: TGTGCCAGCAGCTTTGGGCCAGGGGGAATTTGGGCCTATGGCTACACCTTC. Its protein is CASSFGPGGIWAYGYTF.

The chain uses TRBV7-3 and TRBJ2-6, with 9 positions matching TRBD1. Germline V gene lookup returns CDR1 SGHTA and CDR2 FQGTGA. The trim removed 5 bases at V and 1 base at J, leaving 12 bases unmatched. CDR3 length: 19 residues. CDR3 sequence (DNA): TGTGCCAGCAGCCGCCTTCAACAGGGGGCGAGTTCTGGGGCCAACGTCCTGACTTTC. It translates to CASSRLQQGASSGANVLTF.

The chain combines TRBV7-9 with TRBJ2-7; D uncertain. Between the trimmed V and J ends, which lost 1 base and 6 bases, there was a span of 10 bases. The CDR3 runs 13 residues. CDR1 and CDR2 (germline): SEHNR, FQNEAQ (reference sequence). This CDR3 is CASSLVPASEQYF. The CDR3 DNA reads TGTGCCAGCAGCTTAGTTCCCGCTTCCGAGCAGTACTTC.